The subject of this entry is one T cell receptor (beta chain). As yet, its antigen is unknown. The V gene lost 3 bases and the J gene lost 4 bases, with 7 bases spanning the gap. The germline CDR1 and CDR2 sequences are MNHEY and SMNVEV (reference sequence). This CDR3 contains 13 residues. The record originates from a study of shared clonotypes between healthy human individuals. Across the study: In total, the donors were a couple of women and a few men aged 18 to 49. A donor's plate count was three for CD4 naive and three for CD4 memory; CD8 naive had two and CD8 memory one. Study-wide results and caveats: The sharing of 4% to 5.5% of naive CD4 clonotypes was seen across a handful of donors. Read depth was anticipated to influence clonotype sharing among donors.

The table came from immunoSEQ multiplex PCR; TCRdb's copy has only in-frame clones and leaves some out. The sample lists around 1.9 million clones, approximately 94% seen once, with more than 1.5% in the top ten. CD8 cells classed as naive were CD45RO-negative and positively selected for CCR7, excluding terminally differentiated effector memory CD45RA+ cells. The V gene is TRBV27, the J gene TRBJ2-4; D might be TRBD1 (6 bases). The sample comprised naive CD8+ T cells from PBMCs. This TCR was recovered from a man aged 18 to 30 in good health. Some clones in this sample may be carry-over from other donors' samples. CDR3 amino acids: CASSFQGKNIQYF. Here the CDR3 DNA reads TGTGCCAGCAGTTTTCAGGGGAAAAACATTCAGTACTTC.